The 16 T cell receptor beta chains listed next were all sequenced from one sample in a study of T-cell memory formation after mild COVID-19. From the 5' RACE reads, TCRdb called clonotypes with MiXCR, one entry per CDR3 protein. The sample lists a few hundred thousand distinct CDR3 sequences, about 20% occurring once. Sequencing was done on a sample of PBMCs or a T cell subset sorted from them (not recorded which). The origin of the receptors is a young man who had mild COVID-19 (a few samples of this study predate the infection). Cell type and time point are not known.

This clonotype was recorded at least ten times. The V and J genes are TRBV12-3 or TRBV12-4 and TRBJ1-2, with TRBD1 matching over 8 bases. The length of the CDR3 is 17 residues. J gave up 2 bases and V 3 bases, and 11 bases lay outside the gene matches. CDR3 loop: CASSFLLYRGKNYGYTF. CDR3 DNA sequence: TGTGCCAGCAGTTTCCTTCTCTACAGGGGGAAGAACTATGGCTACACCTTC.

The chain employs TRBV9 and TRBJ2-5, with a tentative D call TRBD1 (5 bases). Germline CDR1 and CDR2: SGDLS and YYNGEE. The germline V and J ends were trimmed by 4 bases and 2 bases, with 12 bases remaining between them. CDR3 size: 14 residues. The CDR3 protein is CASSPTGEQETQYF. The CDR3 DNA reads TGTGCCAGCAGCCCCACAGGAGAGCAAGAGACCCAGTACTTC.

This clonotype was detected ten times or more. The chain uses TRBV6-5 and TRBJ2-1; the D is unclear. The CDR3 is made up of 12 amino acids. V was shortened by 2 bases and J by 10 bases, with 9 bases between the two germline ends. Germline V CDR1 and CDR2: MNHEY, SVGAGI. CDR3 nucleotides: TGTGCCAGCAGTTACGCCGGGTGGGAGCAGTTCTTC. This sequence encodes CASSYAGWEQFF.

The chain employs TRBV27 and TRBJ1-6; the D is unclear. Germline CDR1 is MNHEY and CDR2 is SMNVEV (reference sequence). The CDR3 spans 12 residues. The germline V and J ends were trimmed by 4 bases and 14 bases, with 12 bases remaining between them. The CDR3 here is CASSSQDLALHF. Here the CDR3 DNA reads TGTGCCAGCAGTTCCCAGGACTTAGCCCTCCACTTT.

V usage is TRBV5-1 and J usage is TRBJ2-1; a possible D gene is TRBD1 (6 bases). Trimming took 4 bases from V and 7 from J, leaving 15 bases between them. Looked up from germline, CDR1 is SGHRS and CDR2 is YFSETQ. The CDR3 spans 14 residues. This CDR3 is CASSRIPTGNEQFF. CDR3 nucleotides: TGCGCCAGCAGCCGGATCCCCACAGGGAATGAGCAGTTCTTC. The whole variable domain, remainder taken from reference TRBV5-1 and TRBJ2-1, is KAGVTQTPRYLIKTRGQQVTLSCSPISGHRSVSWYQQTPGQGLQFLFEYFSETQRNKGNFPGRFSGRQFSNSRSEMNVSTLELGDSALYLCASSRIPTGNEQFFGPGTRLTVL.

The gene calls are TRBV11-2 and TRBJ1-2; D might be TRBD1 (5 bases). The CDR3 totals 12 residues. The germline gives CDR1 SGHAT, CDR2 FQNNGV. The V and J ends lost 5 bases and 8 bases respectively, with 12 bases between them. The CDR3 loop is CASSIQGVGYTF. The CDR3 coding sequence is TGTGCCAGCAGCATCCAGGGAGTGGGCTACACCTTC. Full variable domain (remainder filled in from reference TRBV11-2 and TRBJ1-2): EAGVAQSPRYKIIEKRQSVAFWCNPISGHATLYWYQQILGQGPKLLIQFQNNGVVDDSQLPKDRFSAERLKGVDSTLKIQPAKLEDSAVYLCASSIQGVGYTFGSGTRLTVV.

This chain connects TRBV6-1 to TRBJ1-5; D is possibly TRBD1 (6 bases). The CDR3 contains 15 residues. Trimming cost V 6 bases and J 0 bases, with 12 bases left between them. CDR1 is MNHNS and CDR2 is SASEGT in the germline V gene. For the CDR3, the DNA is TGTGCCAGCAGAGACGGACAGAATAGCAATCAGCCCCAGCATTTT. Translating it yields CASRDGQNSNQPQHF.

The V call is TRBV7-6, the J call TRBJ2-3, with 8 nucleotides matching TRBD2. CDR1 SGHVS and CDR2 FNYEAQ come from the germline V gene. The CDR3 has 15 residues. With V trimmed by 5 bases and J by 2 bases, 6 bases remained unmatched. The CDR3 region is CASSPAGGPTDTQYF. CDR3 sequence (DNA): TGTGCCAGCAGCCCGGCGGGGGGACCCACAGATACGCAGTATTTT.

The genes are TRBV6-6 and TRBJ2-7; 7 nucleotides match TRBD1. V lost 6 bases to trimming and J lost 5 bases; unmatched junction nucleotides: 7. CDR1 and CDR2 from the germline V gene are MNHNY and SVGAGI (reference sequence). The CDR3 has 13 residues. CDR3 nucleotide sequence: TGTGCCAGCAGCCTACAGGGGAACCACGAGCAGTACGTC. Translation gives CASSLQGNHEQYV.

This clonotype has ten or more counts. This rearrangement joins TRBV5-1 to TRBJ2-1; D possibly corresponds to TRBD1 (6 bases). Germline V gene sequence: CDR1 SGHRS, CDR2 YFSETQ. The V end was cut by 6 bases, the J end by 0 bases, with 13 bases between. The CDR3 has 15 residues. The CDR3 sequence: CASNSQGYSYNEQFF. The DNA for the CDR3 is TGCGCCAGCAACAGTCAGGGGTACTCCTACAATGAGCAGTTCTTC. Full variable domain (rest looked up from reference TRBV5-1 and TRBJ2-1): KAGVTQTPRYLIKTRGQQVTLSCSPISGHRSVSWYQQTPGQGLQFLFEYFSETQRNKGNFPGRFSGRQFSNSRSEMNVSTLELGDSALYLCASNSQGYSYNEQFFGPGTRLTVL.

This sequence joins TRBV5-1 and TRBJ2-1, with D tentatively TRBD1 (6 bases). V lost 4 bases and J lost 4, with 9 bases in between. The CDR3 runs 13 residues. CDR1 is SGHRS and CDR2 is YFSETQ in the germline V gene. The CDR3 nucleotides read TGCGCCAGCAGCCGACAGGAGTACAATGAGCAGTTCTTC. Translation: CASSRQEYNEQFF. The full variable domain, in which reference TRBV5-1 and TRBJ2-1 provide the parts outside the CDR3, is KAGVTQTPRYLIKTRGQQVTLSCSPISGHRSVSWYQQTPGQGLQFLFEYFSETQRNKGNFPGRFSGRQFSNSRSEMNVSTLELGDSALYLCASSRQEYNEQFFGPGTRLTVL.

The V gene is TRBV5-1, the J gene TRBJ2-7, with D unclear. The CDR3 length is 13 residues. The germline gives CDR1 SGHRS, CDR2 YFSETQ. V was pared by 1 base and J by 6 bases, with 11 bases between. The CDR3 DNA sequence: TGCGCCAGCAGCTTGTTCGGGCAGGCCGAGCAGTACGTC. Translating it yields CASSLFGQAEQYV.

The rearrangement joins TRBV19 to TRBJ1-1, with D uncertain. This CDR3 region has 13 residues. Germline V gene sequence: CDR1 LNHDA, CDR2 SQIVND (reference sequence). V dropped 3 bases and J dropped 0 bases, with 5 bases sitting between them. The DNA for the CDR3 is TGTGCCAGTAGTATTACAGTGAACACTGAAGCTTTCTTT. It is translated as CASSITVNTEAFF.

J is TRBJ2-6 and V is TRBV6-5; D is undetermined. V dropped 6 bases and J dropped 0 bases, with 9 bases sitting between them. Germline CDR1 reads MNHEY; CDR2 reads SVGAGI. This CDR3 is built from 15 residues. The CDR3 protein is CASSRSGSGANVLTF. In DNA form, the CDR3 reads TGTGCCAGCAGCCGCTCCGGCTCTGGGGCCAACGTCCTGACTTTC.

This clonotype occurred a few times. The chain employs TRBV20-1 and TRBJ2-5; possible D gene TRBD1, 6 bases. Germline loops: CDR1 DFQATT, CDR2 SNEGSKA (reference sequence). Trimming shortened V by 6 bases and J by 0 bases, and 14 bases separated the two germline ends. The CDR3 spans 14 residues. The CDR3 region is CSANSWDNQETQYF. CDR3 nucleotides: TGCAGTGCAAACTCTTGGGACAACCAAGAGACCCAGTACTTC.

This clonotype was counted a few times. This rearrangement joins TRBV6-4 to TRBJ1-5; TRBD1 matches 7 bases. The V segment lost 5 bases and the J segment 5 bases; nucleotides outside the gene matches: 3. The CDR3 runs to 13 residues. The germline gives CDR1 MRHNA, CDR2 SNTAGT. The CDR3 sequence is CASSRQGYQPQHF. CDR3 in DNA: TGTGCCAGCAGTCGACAGGGTTATCAGCCCCAGCATTTT.